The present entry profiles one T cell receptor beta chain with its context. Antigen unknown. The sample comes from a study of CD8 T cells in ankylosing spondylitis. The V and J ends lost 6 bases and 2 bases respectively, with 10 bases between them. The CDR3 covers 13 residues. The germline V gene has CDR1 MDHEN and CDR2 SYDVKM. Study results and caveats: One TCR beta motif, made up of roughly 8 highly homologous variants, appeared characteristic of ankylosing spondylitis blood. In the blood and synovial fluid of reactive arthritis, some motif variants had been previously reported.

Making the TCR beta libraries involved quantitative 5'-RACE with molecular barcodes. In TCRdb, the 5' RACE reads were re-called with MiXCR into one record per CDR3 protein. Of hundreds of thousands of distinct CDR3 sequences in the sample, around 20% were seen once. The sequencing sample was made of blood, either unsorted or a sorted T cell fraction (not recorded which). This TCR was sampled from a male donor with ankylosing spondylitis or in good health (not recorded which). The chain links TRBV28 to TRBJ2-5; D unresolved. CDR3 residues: CASSPQRQETQYF. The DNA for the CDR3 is TGTGCCAGCAGCCCCCAAAGGCAAGAGACCCAGTACTTC.